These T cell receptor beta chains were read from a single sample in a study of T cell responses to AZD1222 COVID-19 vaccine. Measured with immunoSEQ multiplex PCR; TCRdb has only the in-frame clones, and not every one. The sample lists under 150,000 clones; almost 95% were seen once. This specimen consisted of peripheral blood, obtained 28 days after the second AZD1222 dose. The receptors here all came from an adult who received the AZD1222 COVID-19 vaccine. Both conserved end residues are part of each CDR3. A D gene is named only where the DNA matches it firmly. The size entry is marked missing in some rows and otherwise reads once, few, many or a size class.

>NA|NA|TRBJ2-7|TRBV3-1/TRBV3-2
TGTGCCAGCAGCCAAGATTTATGGGGCCTCTCCTACGAGCAGTACTTC
CASSQDLWGLSYEQYF
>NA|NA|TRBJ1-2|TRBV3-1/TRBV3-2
TGTGCCAGCAGCCAAGATGGCTCCCAGACCTCGTTCTACACCTTC
CASSQDGSQTSFYTF
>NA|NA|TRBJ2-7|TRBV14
TGTGCCAGCAGCCAACAGGGCTTTCGTGTCGAGCAGTACTTC
CASSQQGFRVEQYF
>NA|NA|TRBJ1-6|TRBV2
TGTGCCAGCAGTCCTCGCGGACTCTCCTATAATTCACCCCTCCACTTT
CASSPRGLSYNSPLHF
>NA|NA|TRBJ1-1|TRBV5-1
TGCGCCAGCAGTGGGGTTTCCCGAACAGGGAACACTGAAGCTTTCTTT
CASSGVSRTGNTEAFF
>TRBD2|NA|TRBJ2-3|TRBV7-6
TGTGCCAGCAGCTTATCCGGCGGGAGGGCCGTTGATACGCAGTATTTT
CASSLSGGRAVDTQYF
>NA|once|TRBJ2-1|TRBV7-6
TGTGCCAGCAGATCGGATAGTTCGATATACAATGAGCAGTTCTTC
CASRSDSSIYNEQFF
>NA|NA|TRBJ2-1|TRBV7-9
TGTGCCAGCAGCTCCGCCAGGAATGAGCAGTTCTTC
CASSSARNEQFF
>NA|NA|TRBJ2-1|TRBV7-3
TGTGCCAGCAGCCTCCAGGGGCCCTACAATGAGCAGTTCTTC
CASSLQGPYNEQFF
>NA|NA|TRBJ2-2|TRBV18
TGTGCCAGCTCACCACCGTCCTCCGGGGAGCTGTTTTTT
CASSPPSSGELFF
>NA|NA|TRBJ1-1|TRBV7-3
TGTGCCAGCAGCTACGACTCCAACACTGAAGCTTTCTTT
CASSYDSNTEAFF
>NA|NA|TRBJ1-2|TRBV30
TGTGCCTGGAGTGTCCACGGGGACTATGGCTACACCTTC
CAWSVHGDYGYTF
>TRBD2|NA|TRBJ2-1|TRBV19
TGTGCCAGTAGTAACCGGGGGACTAGCAATGAGCAGTTCTTC
CASSNRGTSNEQFF
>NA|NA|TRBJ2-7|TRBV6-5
TGTGCCAGTCAGTCGTCGGGGCCCGAGCAGTACTTC
CASQSSGPEQYF
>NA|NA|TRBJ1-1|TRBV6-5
TGTGCCAGCACTCAGGGCGACACTGAAGCTTTCTTT
CASTQGDTEAFF
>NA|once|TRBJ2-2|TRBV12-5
TGTGCTAGTGGTTTGAGCACCGGGGAGCTGTTTTTT
CASGLSTGELFF
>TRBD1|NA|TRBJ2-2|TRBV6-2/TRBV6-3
TGTGCCAGCAGTCCCCGCCTGGACAGGATGACAGACACCGGGGAGCTGTTTTTT
CASSPRLDRMTDTGELFF
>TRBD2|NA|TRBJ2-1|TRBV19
TGTGCCACCCAGACTAGCGCCTACAATGAGCAGTTCTTC
CATQTSAYNEQFF
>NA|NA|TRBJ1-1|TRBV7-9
TGTGCCAGCAGCTCGACCTCGGGGGCGGTGAACACTGAAGCTTTCTTT
CASSSTSGAVNTEAFF
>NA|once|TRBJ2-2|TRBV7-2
TGTGCCAGCAGCTTAAGACAGGTTACCACCGGGGAGCTGTTTTTT
CASSLRQVTTGELFF
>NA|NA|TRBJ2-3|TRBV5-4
TGTGCCAGCAGCTTGGATCAGCGGCGTACAGATACGCAGTATTTT
CASSLDQRRTDTQYF
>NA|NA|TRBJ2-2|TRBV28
TGTGCCAGCAGTTTAATACCCGGCGGGGACAAGACCGGGGAGCTGTTTTTT
CASSLIPGGDKTGELFF
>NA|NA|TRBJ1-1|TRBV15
TGTGCCACCAGCATCCGGACGGGCACGTACACTGAAGCTTTCTTT
CATSIRTGTYTEAFF
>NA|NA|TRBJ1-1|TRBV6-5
TGTGCCAGCATAGGGGCAGGGATGAACACTGAAGCTTTCTTT
CASIGAGMNTEAFF
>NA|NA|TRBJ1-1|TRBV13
TGTGCCAGCAGCTGGGTTCCGGGACCTACGAACACTGAAGCTTTCTTT
CASSWVPGPTNTEAFF
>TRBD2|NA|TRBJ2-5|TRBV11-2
TGTGCCAGCAGCCCGGGACTAGCGGGGTCCCAAGAGACCCAGTACTTC
CASSPGLAGSQETQYF
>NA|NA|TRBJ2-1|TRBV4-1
TGCGCCAGCAGCCAAGAATATGGCGCCAAGTACAATGAGCAGTTCTTC
CASSQEYGAKYNEQFF
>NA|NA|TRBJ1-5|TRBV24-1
TGTGCCACCAGTGAACGGAGGATCTACTCAGCGATTTATAGCAATCAGCCCCAGCATTTT
CATSERRIYSAIYSNQPQHF
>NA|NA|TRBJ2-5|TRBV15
TGTGCCACCAGCGGTCAGAACCAAGAGACCCAGTACTTC
CATSGQNQETQYF
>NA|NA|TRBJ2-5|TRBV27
TGTGCCAGCAGTCAGGGGGGCCGGGAGACCCAGTACTTC
CASSQGGRETQYF
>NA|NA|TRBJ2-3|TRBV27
TGTGCCAGCAGTAGGACTCCAGCTACGCAGTATTTT
CASSRTPATQYF
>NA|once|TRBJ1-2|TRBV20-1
TGCAGTGCTAGTTTGCAGGTCCTCTATGGCTACACCTTC
CSASLQVLYGYTF
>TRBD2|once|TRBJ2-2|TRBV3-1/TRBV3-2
TGTGCCAGCAGCCTGAGACTAGCGGGCCCCGGGGAGCTGTTTTTT
CASSLRLAGPGELFF
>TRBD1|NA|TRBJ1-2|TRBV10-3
TGTGCCATCAGTGAGTGGAGGGGAGGACAGGGTAATGGCTACACCTTC
CAISEWRGGQGNGYTF
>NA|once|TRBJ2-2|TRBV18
TGTGCCAGCTCCCCCGAAGCGGGCAACACCGGGGAGCTGTTTTTT
CASSPEAGNTGELFF
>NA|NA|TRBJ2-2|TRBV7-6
TGTGCCAGCAGGACCGCACCGAACACCGGGGAGCTGTTTTTT
CASRTAPNTGELFF
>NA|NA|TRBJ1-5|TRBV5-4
TGTGCCAGCAGCTCCTCCCCTGAAAATCAGCCCCAGCATTTT
CASSSSPENQPQHF
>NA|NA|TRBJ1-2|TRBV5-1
TGCGCCAGCAGCCCGGTTGCAGGGAGTAACTATGGCTACACCTTC
CASSPVAGSNYGYTF
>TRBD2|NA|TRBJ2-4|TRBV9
TGTGCCAGCAGCCTCAGCGGGACCGCGGGAGACATTCAGTACTTC
CASSLSGTAGDIQYF
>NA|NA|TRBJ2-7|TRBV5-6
TGTGCCAGCAGCAGACAGCTATCCTACGAGCAGTACTTC
CASSRQLSYEQYF
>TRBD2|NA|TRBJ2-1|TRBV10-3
TGTGCCATCAGCGTAGAGCGGGGGGGTTCCTACAATGAGCAGTTCTTC
CAISVERGGSYNEQFF
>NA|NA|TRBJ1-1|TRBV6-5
TGTGCCAGCAGTCTGACACAGAACACTGAAGCTTTCTTT
CASSLTQNTEAFF
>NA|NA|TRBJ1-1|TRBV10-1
TGCGCCAGCAGTGAGTCCCTGGCTAGGGCTTTCTTT
CASSESLARAFF